Following are 18 T cell receptor beta chains from one sample sequenced in a study of OX40 agonist ivuxolimab in advanced cancers. The protocol was immunoSEQ multiplex PCR, while the TCRdb copy is restricted to in-frame clones and leaves out a portion. Of around 100,000 clones in the sample, 75% to 95% are singletons; the top ten hold around 2.7%. The source material was CD4+ or CD8+ T cells sorted from blood, sampled in a trial of the OX40 agonist ivuxolimab. The receptors originated from an adult with an advanced solid tumor such as melanoma, head and neck, liver or kidney cancer.

This clone was detected only once. V gene TRBV5-1 combines with J gene TRBJ2-3; unclear D gene. Germline V CDR1 and CDR2: SGHRS, YFSETQ. V dropped 0 bases and J dropped 2 bases, with 7 bases sitting between them. The CDR3 spans 14 residues. Written as DNA, the CDR3 is TGCGCCAGCAGCTTGGCTTCCCACACAGATACGCAGTATTTT. Translated, it gives CASSLASHTDTQYF.

V usage is TRBV19 and J usage is TRBJ2-7; 8 positions match TRBD1. V lost 3 bases, J lost 7 bases, and 5 bases stayed unmatched. The CDR3 has 13 amino acids. Germline lookup yields CDR1 LNHDA and CDR2 SQIVND (reference sequence). The CDR3 loop reads CASSIGTGMEQYF. The CDR3 DNA is TGTGCCAGTAGTATCGGGACAGGAATGGAGCAGTACTTC.

The genes are TRBV7-2 and TRBJ1-2; D gene uncertain. This CDR3 spans 11 amino acids. CDR1 is SGHTA and CDR2 is FQGNSA in the germline V gene. Deletions cut 3 bases from V and 8 bases from J, with 7 bases between. In nucleotides, the CDR3 is TGTGCCAGCAGCTTTTACAACGGCTACACCTTC. This codes for CASSFYNGYTF.

This clone was counted between two and nine times. V gene TRBV19 combines with J gene TRBJ1-4; possible D gene TRBD1, 5 bases. The CDR3 totals 15 residues. Per germline, CDR1 LNHDA and CDR2 SQIVND (reference sequence). V was cut by 3 bases and J by 7 bases, with 15 bases left in between. The CDR3 nucleotides are TGTGCCAGTAGTATCGGAGGGGTCGGGAGTGAAAAACTGTTTTTT. Its translation is CASSIGGVGSEKLFF. Variable domain in full (rest from reference TRBV19 and TRBJ1-4): DGGITQSPKYLFRKEGQNVTLSCEQNLNHDAMYWYRQDPGQGLRLIYYSQIVNDFQKGDIAEGYSVSREKKESFPLTVTSAQKNPTAFYLCASSIGGVGSEKLFFGSGTQLSVL.

The gene calls are TRBV5-5 and TRBJ2-2; TRBD2 aligns across 7 bases. Germline V gene sequence: CDR1 SGHKS, CDR2 YYEKEE (reference sequence). This CDR3 comprises 15 residues. Germline trimming cut 5 bases from V and 6 bases from J; bases unmatched to any gene: 10. The CDR3 bases are TGTGCCAGCAGTTACCAGCGGGACCCTCCCGGGGAGCTGTTTTTT. Translating it yields CASSYQRDPPGELFF.

This chain joins TRBV15 and TRBJ2-1, with D maybe TRBD2 (5 bases). Trimming cost V 3 bases and J 0 bases, with 12 bases left between them. The germline V gene encodes CDR1 LNHNV and CDR2 YYDKDF (reference sequence). This CDR3 comprises 16 residues. The CDR3 coding sequence is TGTGCCACCAGCAGGGGAGCGCAGAGCTCCTACAATGAGCAGTTCTTC. Translation gives CATSRGAQSSYNEQFF.

This chain connects TRBV7-2 to TRBJ2-7; 10 bases are shared with TRBD2. CDR3 length: 15 residues. V was clipped by 5 bases and J by 0 bases; unmatched bases: 4. Germline assignment: CDR1 SGHTA and CDR2 FQGNSA. DNA of the CDR3: TGTGCCAGCAGCATGACTAGCGGGCCCTCCTACGAGCAGTACTTC. The encoded protein is CASSMTSGPSYEQYF. The whole variable domain, remainder taken from reference TRBV7-2 and TRBJ2-7, is GAGVSQSPSNKVTEKGKDVELRCDPISGHTALYWYRQSLGQGLEFLIYFQGNSAPDKSGLPSDRFSAERTGGSVSTLTIQRTQQEDSAVYLCASSMTSGPSYEQYFGPGTRLTVT.

This clone appeared a single time. The chain is built from TRBV19 and TRBJ1-4, with 9 bases aligning to TRBD1. The CDR3 totals 14 residues. Looked up from germline, CDR1 is LNHDA and CDR2 is SQIVND (reference sequence). V was pared by 4 bases and J by 7 bases, with 4 bases of the junction left unmatched. CDR3: CASSTGQGGEKLFF. For the CDR3, the DNA is TGTGCCAGTAGTACGGGACAGGGCGGTGAAAAACTGTTTTTT. The full variable domain, rest sourced from reference TRBV19 and TRBJ1-4, is DGGITQSPKYLFRKEGQNVTLSCEQNLNHDAMYWYRQDPGQGLRLIYYSQIVNDFQKGDIAEGYSVSREKKESFPLTVTSAQKNPTAFYLCASSTGQGGEKLFFGSGTQLSVL.

J is TRBJ1-5 and V is TRBV5-1, with D unclear. V was cut by 1 base and J by 6 bases, with 14 bases left in between. CDR1 and CDR2 (germline): SGHRS, YFSETQ. This CDR3 has 15 amino acids. The DNA of the CDR3 is TGCGCCAGCAGCTTGTCCTCCCCGTCGGCTCAGCCCCAGCATTTT. Translating it yields CASSLSSPSAQPQHF. Complete variable domain (other parts from reference TRBV5-1 and TRBJ1-5): KAGVTQTPRYLIKTRGQQVTLSCSPISGHRSVSWYQQTPGQGLQFLFEYFSETQRNKGNFPGRFSGRQFSNSRSEMNVSTLELGDSALYLCASSLSSPSAQPQHFGDGTRLSIL.

This rearrangement joins TRBV6-5 to TRBJ2-1, with TRBD1 identical over 9 bases. The CDR3 spans 13 residues. From germline, CDR1 is MNHEY and CDR2 SVGAGI. J gave up 5 bases and V 8 bases, and 4 bases lay outside the gene matches. The CDR3 sequence is CASGTGTNNEQFF. CDR3 nucleotide sequence: TGTGCCAGCGGGACAGGGACGAACAATGAGCAGTTCTTC.

There are a few counts of this clone. The V call is TRBV6-1, the J call TRBJ2-6; no definite D call. The CDR3 has 15 amino acids. The V gene's germline CDR1 is MNHNS and CDR2 SASEGT. The V end was cut by 2 bases, the J end by 4 bases, with 9 bases between. CDR3 region: CASSEMVAGANVLTF. CDR3 bases: TGTGCCAGCAGTGAAATGGTGGCCGGGGCCAACGTCCTGACTTTC.

This clone has a single count. This chain connects TRBV5-6 to TRBJ1-5, with a weak D call TRBD1 (5 bases). This CDR3 has 15 residues. Germline V CDR1 and CDR2: SGHDT, YYEEEE. The V end lost 4 bases, the J end lost 8 bases, and 19 bases lay between the germline ends. CDR3 amino acids: CASSARFGGSKPQHF. The CDR3 DNA is TGTGCCAGCAGCGCCAGATTTGGGGGTTCCAAGCCCCAGCATTTT.

The chain is built from TRBV5-5 and TRBJ1-1; no clear D gene. Trimming stripped 0 bases from V and 4 bases from J, with 7 bases between. Germline CDR1 SGHKS, CDR2 YYEKEE (reference sequence). The CDR3 length is 13 residues. The CDR3 sequence: CASSLVAGTEAFF. CDR3 in DNA: TGTGCCAGCAGCTTGGTGGCCGGCACTGAAGCTTTCTTT. The full variable domain, completed using reference TRBV5-5 and TRBJ1-1, is DAGVTQSPTHLIKTRGQQVTLRCSPISGHKSVSWYQQVLGQGPQFIFQYYEKEERGRGNFPDRFSARQFPNYSSELNVNALLLGDSALYLCASSLVAGTEAFFGQGTRLTVV.

The V and J genes are TRBV28 and TRBJ1-2; no reliable D call. Trimming removed 2 bases from V and 1 base from J, with 8 bases in between. The CDR3 is made up of 14 amino acids. Per germline, CDR1 MDHEN and CDR2 SYDVKM. CDR3 in amino acids: CASSLPAYNYGYTF. The CDR3, as DNA: TGTGCCAGCAGTTTACCCGCATATAACTATGGCTACACCTTC.

The chain is built from TRBV10-3 and TRBJ2-5, with 8 bases fitting TRBD2. The junction had 1 base not matched to a gene; V was cut back by 5 bases and J by 2 bases. Per the germline V gene, CDR1 is ENHRY and CDR2 is SYGVKD. The CDR3 covers 13 residues. The CDR3 sequence: CAISLAGQETQYF. The CDR3 region has the DNA TGTGCCATCAGTCTAGCGGGTCAAGAGACCCAGTACTTC.

This rearrangement joins TRBV7-8 to TRBJ2-7, with D maybe TRBD2 (6 bases). CDR3 length equals 16 residues. V was clipped by 4 bases and J by 4 bases, with 20 bases between them. Germline CDR1 reads SGHVS; CDR2 reads FQNEAQ. The CDR3 DNA reads as TGTGCCAGCAGCTCCTCGTGGTTGCGGGATGAATACGAGCAGTACTTC. Translated, it gives CASSSSWLRDEYEQYF.

This chain joins TRBV7-9 and TRBJ2-7, with a weak D call TRBD2 (7 bases). Germline lookup yields CDR1 SEHNR and CDR2 FQNEAQ (reference sequence). Trimming cost V 4 bases and J 2 bases, with 15 bases left between them. The CDR3 spans 15 residues. Here the CDR3 reads CASSSRGDITYEQYF. CDR3 nucleotides: TGTGCCAGCAGCTCCCGGGGGGACATCACCTACGAGCAGTACTTC.

This chain links TRBV11-3 with TRBJ2-2; D is perhaps TRBD1 or TRBD2 (5 bases each). The germline V and J ends were trimmed by 1 base and 5 bases, with 11 bases remaining between them. Germline assignment: CDR1 SGHNT and CDR2 YENEEA. CDR3 length equals 15 residues. CDR3 loop: CASSLGQGDTGELFF. The DNA of the CDR3 is TGTGCCAGCAGCTTAGGGCAGGGAGATACCGGGGAGCTGTTTTTT.